This is a list of T cell receptor beta chains from one sample in a study of blood T cell repertoires in COVID-19. Generated by immunoSEQ multiplex PCR, the TCRdb table keeps only in-frame clones and is missing some. This table has approximately 250,000 clones, about 91% appearing once. The sample was PBMCs or T cells enriched from blood (not recorded which). These TCRs come from a woman aged 40 to 50 with acute COVID-19. The CDR3 runs from the conserved cysteine through the conserved F or W. A D gene is named only where the DNA matches it firmly. A clone size is listed for some rows: how often the clone was seen (once, few, many), or a class if it is expanded.

d_call j_call clone_size v_call cdr3_nt cdr3_aa
TRBD1 TRBJ1-2 few TRBV30 TGTGCCTGGAGGTTAGGGGGCGCTTTATATGGCTACACCTTC CAWRLGGALYGYTF
NA TRBJ1-3 NA TRBV7-9 TGTGCCAGCAGCTTAGATATAACTGGAAACACCATATATTTT CASSLDITGNTIYF
NA TRBJ1-3 NA TRBV2 TGTGCCAGCACCATTGGGAGCGCCTCTGGAAACACCATATATTTT CASTIGSASGNTIYF
TRBD2 TRBJ2-5 NA TRBV5-1 TGCGCCAGCCAAGCAGGACTAGCGGGTCACGCTCAAGAGACCCAGTACTTC CASQAGLAGHAQETQYF
TRBD1 TRBJ2-7 NA TRBV3-1/TRBV3-2 TGTGCCAGCAGCACGGGACAGGGGGCCCACGAGCAGTACTTC CASSTGQGAHEQYF
TRBD1 TRBJ2-2 once TRBV7-9 TGTGCCAGCCGAGACAGGGAACGAACCGGGGAGCTGTTTTTT CASRDRERTGELFF
TRBD2 TRBJ2-1 NA TRBV7-9 TGTGCCAGCAGCTCCCCCGGACTAGAGAGCAATGAGCAGTTCTTC CASSSPGLESNEQFF
NA TRBJ1-5 once TRBV19 TGTGCCAGTAAAAATCAAGGGGCTGGTCAGCCCCAGCATTTT CASKNQGAGQPQHF
TRBD2 TRBJ2-1 NA TRBV4-2 TGTGCCAGCAGTGGTGCGGGACTAGCTAATGAGCAGTTCTTC CASSGAGLANEQFF
TRBD1 TRBJ2-3 NA TRBV5-5 TGTGCCAGCAGCCAACAACGGACAGGGGGCAGCTTCGCAGATACGCAGTATTTT CASSQQRTGGSFADTQYF
TRBD2 TRBJ2-1 NA TRBV9 TGTGCCAGCAGCGGACCTAGCGGGAGGGAGTACAATGAGCAGTTCTTC CASSGPSGREYNEQFF
TRBD2 TRBJ2-5 NA TRBV29-1 TGCAGCTCCCTTGGGGGGGGACAAGAGACCCAGTACTTC CSSLGGGQETQYF
NA TRBJ2-3 NA TRBV5-1 TGCGCCAGCAGTCAGCGGGGCACAGATACGCAGTATTTT CASSQRGTDTQYF
TRBD2 TRBJ2-2 NA TRBV5-1 TGCGCCAGCAGCTTGTGGGGAAGCGGGAGTTACACCGGGGAGCTGTTTTTT CASSLWGSGSYTGELFF
TRBD1 TRBJ1-2 once TRBV30 TGTGCCTGGAGTCTCGGGACAGCGACTAACTATGGCTACACCTTC CAWSLGTATNYGYTF
TRBD2 TRBJ2-1 NA TRBV7-2 TGTGCCAGCAGCTCGGGACTAGCGGATTTACAGTTCTTC CASSSGLADLQFF
TRBD2 TRBJ2-7 NA TRBV28 TGTGCCAGCAGCCCGGGATCCTTTAGCGGGTTCTCCTACGAGCAGTACTTC CASSPGSFSGFSYEQYF
NA TRBJ1-5 NA TRBV19 TGTGCCAGTAGTATAGTTCGGGGAGTGGGCAATCAGCCCCAGCATTTT CASSIVRGVGNQPQHF
NA TRBJ2-2 NA TRBV28 TGTGCCAGCAGTTCCCGTCAGGGGGGTGGCACCGGGGAGCTGTTTTTT CASSSRQGGGTGELFF
NA TRBJ1-2 NA TRBV7-9 TGTGCCAGCAGCGACCTAGGGGGTTACTATGGCTACACCTTC CASSDLGGYYGYTF
TRBD2 TRBJ2-3 NA TRBV9 TGTGCCAGCAGCGATATACCGGGGAGCGGGAGCCCAGATACGCAGTATTTT CASSDIPGSGSPDTQYF
TRBD2 TRBJ2-5 NA TRBV7-9 TGTGCCAGCAGCTTTATCACTAGCGGGAGGGTAGAAGAGACCCAGTACTTC CASSFITSGRVEETQYF
TRBD1 TRBJ1-5 NA TRBV3-1/TRBV3-2 TGTGCCAGCAGCTTTGACAGGGATCAGCCCCAGCATTTT CASSFDRDQPQHF
NA TRBJ2-1 NA TRBV27 TGTGCCAGCAGTCCCCTCGGCGGGGTGGGCAATGAGCAGTTCTTC CASSPLGGVGNEQFF
NA TRBJ2-5 NA TRBV7-9 TGTGCCAGCAGCTCCGAAGAGACCCAGTACTTC CASSSEETQYF
NA TRBJ2-5 NA TRBV25-1 TGTGCCAGCAGTGAATTCGGGAAGACCCAGTACTTC CASSEFGKTQYF